A single sample gave rise to the 4 T cell receptor beta chains below, sequenced in a study of T-cell reconstitution after alpha-beta-depleted transplantation in children. TCRbeta library construction was performed incorporating unique molecular identifiers. MiXCR, applied by TCRdb to the PCR reads, yields one record per CDR3 protein. This sample carries around 600,000 distinct CDR3 sequences, 23% of them seen once, and the ten largest clones take about 14%. The sequencing here drew on PBMCs, mostly from graft donor cells, taken 360 days after TCRalphabeta/CD19-depleted stem cell transplant. Receptors originate from a boy under two years old who had a stem cell transplant for acute myeloid leukemia, so the T cells may come from the graft donor.

The sample holds many counts of this clonotype. J is TRBJ1-2 and V is TRBV5-1; D is undetermined. The germline V gene encodes CDR1 SGHRS and CDR2 YFSETQ. V lost 1 base and J lost 4, with 11 bases in between. The CDR3 covers 14 residues. As DNA, the CDR3 is TGCGCCAGCAGCTTGTTCCCCAGTGGCTATGGCTACACCTTC. It is translated as CASSLFPSGYGYTF.

This chain connects TRBV28 to TRBJ2-5, with TRBD1 identical over 7 bases. The germline V gene encodes CDR1 MDHEN and CDR2 SYDVKM. The CDR3 spans 15 residues. V dropped 5 bases and J dropped 3; count of bases not matched to a gene: 9. The CDR3 here is CASSIPGQHKETQYF. CDR3 in DNA: TGTGCCAGCAGTATCCCGGGACAGCACAAAGAGACCCAGTACTTC.

This clonotype was detected once. The chain employs TRBV6-2 or TRBV6-3 and TRBJ2-7, with 11 bases that match TRBD1. V was pared by 7 bases and J by 3 bases, with 8 bases of the junction left unmatched. The CDR3 contains 15 residues. CDR1 is MNHEY and CDR2 is SVGEGT in the germline V gene. In DNA form, the CDR3 reads TGTGCCAGCACCTCTTTGGGACAGGGGGTCTACGAGCAGTACTTC. Protein product: CASTSLGQGVYEQYF.

Only a few counts were recorded for this clonotype. This chain connects TRBV29-1 to TRBJ1-2; D may be TRBD1 (6 bases). The V end was cut by 4 bases, the J end by 5 bases, with 14 bases between. Germline CDR1 SQVTM, CDR2 ANQGSEA. This CDR3 has 13 amino acids. CDR3 DNA: TGCAGCGTTGCTACAGGGCCGGCTTATGGCTACACCTTC. This translates into CSVATGPAYGYTF.